This T cell receptor beta chain was observed in a study of T cells in Graves' hyperthyroidism and ophthalmopathy. TCR beta CDR3 sequences were amplified from RNA transcripts. The HTBI primer set drove a first-round RT-PCR of the TCR CDR3. TCRdb re-derived calls from the multiplex PCR reads in MiXCR, one entry per CDR3 protein. Here the sample spans a few hundred thousand distinct CDR3 sequences, approximately 17% being singletons. This clonotype was counted at least ten times. CDR1 ENHRY and CDR2 SYGVKD come from the germline V gene. This CDR3 comprises 13 residues. The V and J ends lost 8 bases and 3 bases, in that order; junction bases with no gene match: 6.

Specimen: blood. The chain is built from TRBV10-3 and TRBJ2-7; 8 bases map to TRBD2. This TCR derives from a man younger than 35 with Graves' ophthalmopathy. The CDR3, as DNA: TGTGCCATCTCGGGAGGGGTGGGCTACGAGCAGTACTTC. This sequence encodes CAISGGVGYEQYF.